This T cell receptor beta chain appears in the sequencing data of a study of early T cells in non-severe SARS-CoV-2 infection. TCRdb ran MiXCR on the 5' RACE reads and lists one entry per CDR3 protein. The sample has around 60,000 distinct CDR3 sequences, around 13% seen once. Germline V gene data show CDR1 as SNHLY and CDR2 as FYNNEI. V lost 3 bases, J lost 0 bases, and 3 bases stayed unmatched. The CDR3 sequence is 16 residues long. This sequence joins TRBV2 and TRBJ2-3, with TRBD2 matching 10 bases. The TCR originated in an adult who was a healthcare worker with PCR-confirmed SARS-CoV-2 infection or an uninfected control (not recorded which). Sequencing was performed on whole blood. CDR3 in DNA: TGTGCCAGCAGTGAGCTAGCGGGGGATAGCACAGATACGCAGTATTTT. Protein product: CASSELAGDSTDTQYF.